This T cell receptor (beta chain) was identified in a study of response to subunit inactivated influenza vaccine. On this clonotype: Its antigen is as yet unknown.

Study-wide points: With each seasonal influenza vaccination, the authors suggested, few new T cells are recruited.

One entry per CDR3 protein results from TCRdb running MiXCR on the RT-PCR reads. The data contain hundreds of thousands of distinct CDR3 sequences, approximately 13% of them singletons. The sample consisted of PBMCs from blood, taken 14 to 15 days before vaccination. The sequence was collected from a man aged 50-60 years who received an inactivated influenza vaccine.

CDR3 in DNA: TGTGCCAGCAGTGGTAGCGGGGGGGGCACAGATACGCAGTATTTT. Residues: CASSGSGGGTDTQYF. The chain recombines TRBV12-3 or TRBV12-4 with TRBJ2-3, with 11 nucleotides matching TRBD2. The CDR3 length is 15 residues. V trimming: 5 bases; J trimming: 1 base; junction bases outside the gene matches: 2.